Presented here are 6 T cell receptor beta chains from one specimen sequenced in a study of vaccination and CD4 T cells after COVID-19. These receptors lack a known antigen. Treatment denoted: approximately 9-day PBMC culture with coronavirus spike peptide pools or control peptides (ViraFEST assay). Those CD4+ T cells from the unexposed donor predate the COVID-19 pandemic (2011-2018). Sequence data for DNA of cultured CD4+ T cells were generated by the Oncomine TCR Beta short-read assay. The authors extracted genomic DNA from cultured CD4+ T cells. One entry per CDR3 protein results from TCRdb running MiXCR on the PCR reads. The repertoire holds about 7,300 distinct CDR3 sequences, with roughly 30% as singletons. The sequenced material came from CD4+ T cells from blood, cultured in vitro. Every receptor here comes from a human donor in good health.

The gene calls are TRBV7-3 and TRBJ2-3; D is unclear. This CDR3 has 15 residues. Germline V CDR1 and CDR2: SGHTA, FQGTGA. Trimming stripped 1 base from V and 3 bases from J, with 11 bases between. CDR3 nucleotides: TGTGCCAGCAGCTTAAACTCCCATGGGACAGATACGCAGTATTTT. Encoded protein: CASSLNSHGTDTQYF. The complete variable domain, with remaining parts taken from reference TRBV7-3 and TRBJ2-3, reads GAGVSQTPSNKVTEKGKYVELRCDPISGHTALYWYRQSLGQGPEFLIYFQGTGAADDSGLPNDRFFAVRPEGSVSTLKIQRTERGDSAVYLCASSLNSHGTDTQYFGPGTRLTVL.

The V and J genes are TRBV14 and TRBJ1-6; 11 nucleotides align to TRBD1. CDR3 size: 15 residues. V dropped 4 bases and J dropped 6; count of bases not matched to a gene: 2. CDR1 SGHDN and CDR2 FVKESK come from the germline V gene. The CDR3 DNA reads TGTGCCAGCAGCCGGACAGGGGGCGGTAATTCACCCCTCCACTTT. It encodes CASSRTGGGNSPLHF.

This clonotype showed up just a few times. The V and J genes are TRBV7-8 and TRBJ1-1; maybe TRBD1 (5 bases). V was shortened by 5 bases and J by 6 bases, with 13 bases between the two germline ends. This CDR3 region has 13 residues. CDR1 and CDR2 (germline): SGHVS, FQNEAQ. Here the CDR3 reads CASSAGRGPEAFF. Here the CDR3 DNA reads TGTGCCAGCAGCGCCGGTAGGGGCCCTGAAGCTTTCTTT.

The V and J genes are TRBV7-9 and TRBJ2-7, with D possibly matching TRBD1 (6 bases). CDR1 and CDR2 (germline): SEHNR, FQNEAQ (reference sequence). Trimming pared 4 bases from V and 2 bases from J, leaving 15 bases between. The CDR3 is made up of 15 amino acids. The CDR3 DNA reads TGTGCCAGCAGCTCGACCGACAGGACCCCCTACGAGCAGTACTTC. Protein: CASSSTDRTPYEQYF. Looking up the rest from reference TRBV7-9 and TRBJ2-7 gives the full variable domain: DTGVSQNPRHKITKRGQNVTFRCDPISEHNRLYWYRQTLGQGPEFLTYFQNEAQLEKSRLLSDRFSAERPKGSFSTLEIQRTEQGDSAMYLCASSSTDRTPYEQYFGPGTRLTVT.

DNA for the CDR3: TGTGCCAGCAGTTTAAGGACTAGCGGGAGGAGTGGGTACGAGCAGTACTTC. As protein: CASSLRTSGRSGYEQYF. The rearrangement uses TRBV28 and TRBJ2-7, with 14 bases that match TRBD2. With V trimmed by 2 bases and J by 4 bases, 7 bases remained unmatched. CDR1 and CDR2 (germline): MDHEN, SYDVKM. The CDR3 contains 17 residues.

This clonotype was detected a few times. The rearrangement links TRBV20-1 to TRBJ2-1; D is perhaps TRBD2 (5 bases). This CDR3 comprises 14 residues. V was trimmed by 6 bases and J by 0 bases, leaving 12 bases between them. CDR1 and CDR2 (germline): DFQATT, SNEGSKA (reference sequence). CDR3 loop: CSALGRASYNEQFF. The CDR3 nucleotides read TGCAGTGCCTTAGGGCGGGCCTCCTACAATGAGCAGTTCTTC.